This entry features one T cell receptor (beta chain) sequence. Its antigen is undetermined. CDR1 and CDR2 (germline): SNHLY, FYNNEI. Trimming stripped 8 bases from V and 6 bases from J, with 4 bases between. This CDR3 has 9 residues. The entry originates in a study of cytomegalovirus exposure and HLA in healthy donors. Points from the study as a whole: Across all donors, roughly uniform sequencing depth was an assumption of the presence/absence analyses. The authors listed 150 to 200 TCR beta chains as cytomegalovirus-associated. In a later analysis, an Asian-associated ancestry cluster reportedly showed fewer N-insertions than the approximately 700-donor mean.

Healthy bone marrow donors formed the donor group. The PCR used 60 Vbeta and 13 Jbeta primers. Here immunoSEQ multiplex PCR was the method, and the copy in TCRdb shows in-frame clones only, minus some. The profile covers 150,000 to 200,000 clones, with about two thirds appearing a single time and over 9.5% taken by the ten largest. This rearrangement joins TRBV2 to TRBJ2-5; unclear D gene. The TCR comes from a man aged 30-40 years in good health and CMV-seropositive. The specimen sequenced was PBMCs. CDR3 sequence (DNA): TGTGCCAGCGGCAAGACCCAGTACTTC. Amino acid sequence: CASGKTQYF.